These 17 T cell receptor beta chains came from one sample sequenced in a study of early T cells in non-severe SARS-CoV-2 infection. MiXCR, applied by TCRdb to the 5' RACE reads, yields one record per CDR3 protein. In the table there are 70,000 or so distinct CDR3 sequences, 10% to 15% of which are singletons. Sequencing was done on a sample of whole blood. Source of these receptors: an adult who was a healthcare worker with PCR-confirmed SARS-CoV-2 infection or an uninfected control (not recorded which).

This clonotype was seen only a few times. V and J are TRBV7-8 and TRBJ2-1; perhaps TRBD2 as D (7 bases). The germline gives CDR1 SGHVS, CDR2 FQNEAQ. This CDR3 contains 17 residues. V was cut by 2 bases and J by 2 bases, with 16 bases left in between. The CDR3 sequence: CASSLLGGGVTYNEQFF. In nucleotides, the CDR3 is TGTGCCAGCAGCTTATTGGGCGGGGGCGTCACCTACAATGAGCAGTTCTTC.

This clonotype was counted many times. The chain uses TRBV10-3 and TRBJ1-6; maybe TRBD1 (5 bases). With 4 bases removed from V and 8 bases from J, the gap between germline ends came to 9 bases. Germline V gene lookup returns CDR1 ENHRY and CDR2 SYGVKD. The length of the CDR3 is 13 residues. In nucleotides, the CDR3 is TGTGCCATCAGTGCGGGGGGTGATTCACCCCTCCACTTT. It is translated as CAISAGGDSPLHF.

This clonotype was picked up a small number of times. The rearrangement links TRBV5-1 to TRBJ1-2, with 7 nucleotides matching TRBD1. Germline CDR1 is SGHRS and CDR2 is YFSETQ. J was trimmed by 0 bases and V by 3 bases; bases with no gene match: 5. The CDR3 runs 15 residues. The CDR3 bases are TGCGCCAGCAGCTATGACAGGGCGTCTAACTATGGCTACACCTTC. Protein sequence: CASSYDRASNYGYTF. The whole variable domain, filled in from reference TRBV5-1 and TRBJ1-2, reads KAGVTQTPRYLIKTRGQQVTLSCSPISGHRSVSWYQQTPGQGLQFLFEYFSETQRNKGNFPGRFSGRQFSNSRSEMNVSTLELGDSALYLCASSYDRASNYGYTFGSGTRLTVV.

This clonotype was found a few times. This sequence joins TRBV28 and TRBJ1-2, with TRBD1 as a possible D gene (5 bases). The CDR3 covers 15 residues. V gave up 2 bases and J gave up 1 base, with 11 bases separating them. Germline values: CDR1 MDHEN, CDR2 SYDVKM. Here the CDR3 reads CASSLGDRRNYGYTF. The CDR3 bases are TGTGCCAGCAGTTTAGGAGACAGACGTAACTATGGCTACACCTTC.

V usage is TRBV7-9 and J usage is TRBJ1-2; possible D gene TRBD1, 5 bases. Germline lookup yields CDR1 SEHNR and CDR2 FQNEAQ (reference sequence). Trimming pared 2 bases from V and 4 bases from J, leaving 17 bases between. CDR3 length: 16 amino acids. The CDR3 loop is CASSLQRGSGGYGYTF. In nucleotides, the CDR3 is TGTGCCAGCAGCTTACAAAGGGGTTCGGGCGGCTATGGCTACACCTTC.

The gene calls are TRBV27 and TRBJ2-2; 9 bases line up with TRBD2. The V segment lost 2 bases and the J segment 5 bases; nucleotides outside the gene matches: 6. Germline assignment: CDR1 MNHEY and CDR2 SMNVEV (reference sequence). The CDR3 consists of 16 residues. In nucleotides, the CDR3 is TGTGCCAGCAGTTTAAGCGCTAGCGGGGTAACCGGGGAGCTGTTTTTT. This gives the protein CASSLSASGVTGELFF.

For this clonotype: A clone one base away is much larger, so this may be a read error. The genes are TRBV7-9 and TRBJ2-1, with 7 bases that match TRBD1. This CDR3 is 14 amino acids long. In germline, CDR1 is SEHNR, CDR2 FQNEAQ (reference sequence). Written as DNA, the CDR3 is TGTGCCAGCAGCTCCCCGGGACAGTACAATGATCAGTTCTTC. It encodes CASSSPGQYNDQFF. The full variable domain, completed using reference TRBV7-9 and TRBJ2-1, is DTGVSQNPRHKITKRGQNVTFRCDPISEHNRLYWYRQTLGQGPEFLTYFQNEAQLEKSRLLSDRFSAERPKGSFSTLEIQRTEQGDSAMYLCASSSPGQYNDQFFGPGTRLTVL.

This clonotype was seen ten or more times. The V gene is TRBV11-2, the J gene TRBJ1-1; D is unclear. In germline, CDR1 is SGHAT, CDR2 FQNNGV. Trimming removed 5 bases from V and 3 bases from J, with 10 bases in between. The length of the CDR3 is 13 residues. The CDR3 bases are TGTGCCAGCAGCAAGGAGTTAGACACTGAAGCTTTCTTT. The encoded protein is CASSKELDTEAFF.

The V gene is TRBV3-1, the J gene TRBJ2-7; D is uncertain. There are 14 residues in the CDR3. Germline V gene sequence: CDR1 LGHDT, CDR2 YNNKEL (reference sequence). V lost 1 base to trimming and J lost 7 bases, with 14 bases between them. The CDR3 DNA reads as TGTGCCAGCAGCCAAGCTTTAGGGCTTAAAGAGCAGTACTTC. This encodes CASSQALGLKEQYF.

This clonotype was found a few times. CDR3 bases: TGTGCCAGCAGCGTAGCCGAGGGCCCGGGTGAGCAGTTCTTC. Amino acids: CASSVAEGPGEQFF. V and J are TRBV9 and TRBJ2-1; perhaps TRBD2 as D (5 bases). The CDR3 totals 14 residues. Germline V lookup: CDR1 SGDLS, CDR2 YYNGEE. V was shortened by 0 bases and J by 9 bases, with 13 bases between the two germline ends.

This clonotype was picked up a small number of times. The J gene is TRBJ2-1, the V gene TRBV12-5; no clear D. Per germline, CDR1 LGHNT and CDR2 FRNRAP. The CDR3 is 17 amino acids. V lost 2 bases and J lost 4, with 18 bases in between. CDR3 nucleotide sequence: TGTGCTAGTGGTTTGTCTGGTCGAATTGGTAGGTACAATGAGCAGTTCTTC. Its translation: CASGLSGRIGRYNEQFF.

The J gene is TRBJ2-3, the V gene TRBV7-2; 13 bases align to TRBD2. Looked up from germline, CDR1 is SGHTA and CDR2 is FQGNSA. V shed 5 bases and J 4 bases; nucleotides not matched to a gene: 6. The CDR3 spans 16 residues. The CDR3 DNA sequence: TGTGCCAGCAGCCCTCGGGGGACTAGCGGGGCAGATACGCAGTATTTT. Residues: CASSPRGTSGADTQYF.

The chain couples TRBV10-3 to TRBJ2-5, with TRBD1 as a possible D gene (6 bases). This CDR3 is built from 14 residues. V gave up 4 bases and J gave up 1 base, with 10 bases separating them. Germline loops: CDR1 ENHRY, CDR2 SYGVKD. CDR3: CAISGTAGQETQYF. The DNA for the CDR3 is TGTGCCATCAGTGGGACAGCCGGCCAAGAGACCCAGTACTTC.

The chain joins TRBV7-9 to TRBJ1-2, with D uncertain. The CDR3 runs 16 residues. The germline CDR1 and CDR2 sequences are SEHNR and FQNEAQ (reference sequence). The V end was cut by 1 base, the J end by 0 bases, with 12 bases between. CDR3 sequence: CASSLGAGAANYGYTF. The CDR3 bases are TGTGCCAGCAGCTTAGGGGCAGGCGCAGCTAACTATGGCTACACCTTC.

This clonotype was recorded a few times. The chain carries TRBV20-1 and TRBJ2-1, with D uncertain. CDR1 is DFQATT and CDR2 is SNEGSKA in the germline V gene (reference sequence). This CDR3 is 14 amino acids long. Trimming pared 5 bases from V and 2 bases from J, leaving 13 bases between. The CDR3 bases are TGCAGTGCTCCCCCCCCCATCGCCTACAATGAGCAGTTCTTC. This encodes CSAPPPIAYNEQFF.

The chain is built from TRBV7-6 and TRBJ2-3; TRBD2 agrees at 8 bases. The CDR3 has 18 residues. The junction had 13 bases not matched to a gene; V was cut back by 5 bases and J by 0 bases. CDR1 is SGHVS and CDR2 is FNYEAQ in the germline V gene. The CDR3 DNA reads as TGTGCCAGCAGCCCAACTCCCTCAGCGGGGGTTAGCACAGATACGCAGTATTTT. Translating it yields CASSPTPSAGVSTDTQYF.

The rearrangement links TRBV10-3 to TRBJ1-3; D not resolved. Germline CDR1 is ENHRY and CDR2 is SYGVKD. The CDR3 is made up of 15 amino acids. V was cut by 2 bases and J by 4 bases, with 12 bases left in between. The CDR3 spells CAISEAPRSGNTIYF. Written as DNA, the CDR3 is TGTGCCATCAGTGAGGCCCCCAGGTCGGGAAACACCATATATTTT.